The rows below give T cell receptor beta chains drawn from one sample of a study of T-cell memory formation after mild COVID-19. TCRdb processed the 5' RACE reads anew with MiXCR; each CDR3 protein has one entry. The sample lists around 150,000 distinct CDR3 sequences; approximately 10% were seen once. Material for sequencing was PBMCs or a T cell subset sorted from them (not recorded which). The receptor source for this set is a man aged 18 to 29 who had mild COVID-19 (a few samples of this study predate the infection). Cell type and time point are not known. The CDR3 runs from the conserved cysteine through the conserved F or W. Each record gives: J gene, V gene, CDR3 protein.

TRBJ1-1 TRBV7-9 CASSIRRMAEAFF
TRBJ2-4 TRBV2 CASGGQENYIQYF
TRBJ2-1 TRBV24-1 CATSVRGDEQFF
TRBJ2-7 TRBV20-1 CSANQGAGYEQYF
TRBJ2-1 TRBV5-1 CASSLLAGGVSYNEQFF
TRBJ2-1 TRBV5-1 CASSPRTGNNEQFF
TRBJ1-1 TRBV5-1 CASSLVPGQNTEAFF
TRBJ2-3 TRBV5-1 CASSLGAWASTDTQYF
TRBJ1-1 TRBV5-1 CASSSQGSDTEAFF
TRBJ1-5 TRBV12-3/TRBV12-4 CASSIRTGALMYSNQPQHF
TRBJ1-6 TRBV29-1 CSVAWGSDSPLHF
TRBJ2-3 TRBV6-6 CASSYALAADTQYF
TRBJ2-3 TRBV2 CASRAGTGIPDTQYF
TRBJ2-3 TRBV6-5 CASSWDNQGTDTQYF
TRBJ1-2 TRBV5-1 CASSLRTGDGYGYTF
TRBJ1-2 TRBV20-1 CSARQGAVGYTF
TRBJ2-7 TRBV10-3 CAISVIPYEQYF
TRBJ2-7 TRBV24-1 CATEGQPSSYEQYF
TRBJ2-1 TRBV10-3 CATRDEGYSVDEQFF
TRBJ1-5 TRBV3-1 CASSHNRVRQTQHF
TRBJ2-3 TRBV18 CASSSTVGGDTQYF
TRBJ1-1 TRBV5-1 CASSPGTPNTEAFF
TRBJ2-3 TRBV7-8 CASTEGRGSPTDTQYF
TRBJ1-5 TRBV9 CASSVGAGGNQPQHF
TRBJ1-5 TRBV20-1 CSAREGQGANQPQHF
TRBJ1-5 TRBV27 CASSLLSGTVYNQPQHF
TRBJ1-3 TRBV9 CASGLRNTIYF
TRBJ2-5 TRBV4-3 CASSQRLAGGGQETQYF